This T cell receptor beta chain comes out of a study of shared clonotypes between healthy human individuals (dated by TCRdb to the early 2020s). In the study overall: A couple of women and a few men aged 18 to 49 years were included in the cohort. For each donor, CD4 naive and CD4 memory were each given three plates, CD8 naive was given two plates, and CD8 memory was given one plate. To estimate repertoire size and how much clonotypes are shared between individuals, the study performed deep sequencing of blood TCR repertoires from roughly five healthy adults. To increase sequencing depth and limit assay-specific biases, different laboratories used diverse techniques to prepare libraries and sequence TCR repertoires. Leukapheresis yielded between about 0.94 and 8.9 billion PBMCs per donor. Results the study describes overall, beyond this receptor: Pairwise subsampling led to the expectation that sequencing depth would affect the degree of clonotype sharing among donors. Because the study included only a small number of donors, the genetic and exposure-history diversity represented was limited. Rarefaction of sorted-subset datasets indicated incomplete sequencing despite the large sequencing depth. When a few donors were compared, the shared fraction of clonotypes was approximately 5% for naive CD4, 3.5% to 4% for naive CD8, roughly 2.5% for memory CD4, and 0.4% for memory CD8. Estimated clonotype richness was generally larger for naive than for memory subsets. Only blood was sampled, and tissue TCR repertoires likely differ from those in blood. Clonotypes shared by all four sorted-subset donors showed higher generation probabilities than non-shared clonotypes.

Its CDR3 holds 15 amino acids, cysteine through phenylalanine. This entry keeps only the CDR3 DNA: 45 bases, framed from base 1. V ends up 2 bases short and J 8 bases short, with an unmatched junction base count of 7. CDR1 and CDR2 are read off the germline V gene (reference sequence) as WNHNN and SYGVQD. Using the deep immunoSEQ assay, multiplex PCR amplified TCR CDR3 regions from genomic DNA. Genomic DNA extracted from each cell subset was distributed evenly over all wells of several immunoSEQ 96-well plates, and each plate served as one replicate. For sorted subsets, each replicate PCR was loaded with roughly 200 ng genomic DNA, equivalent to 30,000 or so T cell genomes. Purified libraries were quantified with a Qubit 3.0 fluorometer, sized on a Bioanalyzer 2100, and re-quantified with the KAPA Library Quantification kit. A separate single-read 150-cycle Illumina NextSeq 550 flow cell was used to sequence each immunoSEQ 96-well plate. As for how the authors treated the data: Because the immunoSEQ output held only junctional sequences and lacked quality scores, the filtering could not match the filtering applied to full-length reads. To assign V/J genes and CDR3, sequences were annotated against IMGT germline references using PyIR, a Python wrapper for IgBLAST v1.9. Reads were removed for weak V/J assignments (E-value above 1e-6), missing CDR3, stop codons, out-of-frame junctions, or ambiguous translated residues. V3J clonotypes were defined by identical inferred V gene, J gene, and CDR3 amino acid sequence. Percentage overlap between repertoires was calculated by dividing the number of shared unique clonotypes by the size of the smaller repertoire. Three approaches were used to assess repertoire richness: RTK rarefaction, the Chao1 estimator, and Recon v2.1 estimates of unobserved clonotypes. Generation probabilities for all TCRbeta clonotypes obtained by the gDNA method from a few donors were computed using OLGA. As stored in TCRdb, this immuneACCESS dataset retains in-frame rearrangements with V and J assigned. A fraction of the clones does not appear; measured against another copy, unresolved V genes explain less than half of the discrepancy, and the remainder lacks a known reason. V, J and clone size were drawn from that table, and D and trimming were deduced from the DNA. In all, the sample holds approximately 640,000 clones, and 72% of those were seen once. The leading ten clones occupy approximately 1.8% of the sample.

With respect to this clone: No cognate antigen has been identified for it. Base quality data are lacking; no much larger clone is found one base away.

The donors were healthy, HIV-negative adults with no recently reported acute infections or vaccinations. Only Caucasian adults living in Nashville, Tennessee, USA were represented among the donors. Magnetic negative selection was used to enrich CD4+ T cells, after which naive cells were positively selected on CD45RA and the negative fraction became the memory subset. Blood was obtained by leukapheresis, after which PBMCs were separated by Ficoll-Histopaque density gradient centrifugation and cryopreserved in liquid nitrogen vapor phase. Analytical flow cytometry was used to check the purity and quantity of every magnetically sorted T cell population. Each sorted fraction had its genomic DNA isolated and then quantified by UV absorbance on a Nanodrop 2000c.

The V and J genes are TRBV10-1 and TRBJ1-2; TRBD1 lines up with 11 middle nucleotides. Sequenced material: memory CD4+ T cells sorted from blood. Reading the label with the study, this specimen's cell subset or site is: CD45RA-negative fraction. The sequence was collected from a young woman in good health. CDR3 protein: CASSEPRTGGGGYTF. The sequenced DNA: TGCGCCAGCAGTGAGCCGCGGACAGGGGGCGGGGGCTACACCTTC.